This is a list of T cell receptor beta chains from one sample in a study of CD8 T cells in ankylosing spondylitis. MiXCR, applied by TCRdb to the 5' RACE reads, yields one record per CDR3 protein. The sample lists 500,000 to 550,000 distinct CDR3 sequences; approximately 11% were seen once. Sequencing was done on a sample of blood, either unsorted or a sorted T cell fraction (not recorded which). These receptor sequences come from a male donor with ankylosing spondylitis. Both conserved end residues are part of each CDR3. A D gene is named only where the DNA matches it firmly. Only some rows state a clone size, as once, few, many or a class for expanded clones.

V	size	J	D	CDR3	DNA
TRBV30	once	TRBJ2-1	-	CAGGPGDNEQFF	TGTGCCGGAGGCCCCGGAGACAATGAGCAGTTCTTC
TRBV7-7	few	TRBJ2-1	TRBD1	CASSLAGTGSVNEQFF	TGTGCCAGCAGCTTAGCAGGGACAGGGTCTGTCAATGAGCAGTTCTTC
TRBV5-1	few	TRBJ2-2	-	CASSLRNPGELFF	TGCGCCAGCAGCTTACGGAACCCCGGGGAGCTGTTTTTT
TRBV25-1	-	TRBJ2-5	-	CASSGSLGGGAETQYF	TGTGCCAGCAGTGGGTCCCTGGGAGGGGGCGCAGAGACCCAGTACTTC
TRBV5-5	few	TRBJ1-5	-	CASSLSHNNQPQHF	TGTGCCAGCAGCTTGTCCCATAATAATCAGCCCCAGCATTTT
TRBV20-1	few	TRBJ2-5	-	CSAPDRRETQYF	TGCAGTGCTCCTGATCGAAGAGAGACCCAGTACTTC
TRBV7-2	few	TRBJ2-1	TRBD2	CASSILSGTSEEQFF	TGTGCCAGCAGCATACTAAGCGGGACGAGTGAAGAGCAGTTCTTC
TRBV18	once	TRBJ1-1	TRBD1	CASSRRGRGDTEAFF	TGTGCCAGCTCACGCAGGGGGCGGGGAGACACTGAAGCTTTCTTT
TRBV12-3/TRBV12-4	few	TRBJ1-4	TRBD1	CASSWGTGPNEKLFF	TGTGCCAGCAGTTGGGGGACAGGGCCCAATGAAAAACTGTTTTTT
TRBV11-2	-	TRBJ2-1	TRBD2	CASSSPTSGRINEQFF	TGTGCCAGCAGCTCCCCGACTAGCGGGAGGATCAATGAGCAGTTCTTC
TRBV6-4	-	TRBJ2-3	TRBD2	CASSDSRTSDLNTQYF	TGTGCCAGCAGTGACTCTCGGACTAGCGACCTGAATACGCAGTATTTT
TRBV7-9	few	TRBJ1-1	TRBD1	CASSAQGAVATEAFF	TGTGCCAGCAGCGCACAGGGGGCTGTGGCCACTGAAGCTTTCTTT
TRBV5-1	many	TRBJ1-3	-	CASSLDPTDNGNTIYF	TGCGCCAGCAGCTTGGACCCGACAGACAACGGAAACACCATATATTTT
TRBV5-1	-	TRBJ2-7	-	CASSLEVYYEQYF	TGCGCCAGCAGCTTGGAAGTTTACTACGAGCAGTACTTC
TRBV18	few	TRBJ2-7	TRBD1	CASSPILGRTGASYEQYF	TGTGCCAGCTCACCAATTCTCGGCCGGACAGGTGCTTCCTACGAGCAGTACTTC
TRBV4-2	-	TRBJ1-1	-	CASSQERQEAFF	TGTGCCAGCAGCCAAGAACGGCAGGAAGCTTTCTTT
TRBV28	-	TRBJ2-1	-	CASSSHSVGGRYNEQFF	TGTGCCAGCAGTTCCCACTCGGTAGGGGGTAGGTACAATGAGCAGTTCTTC
TRBV20-1	-	TRBJ2-1	-	CSARGPSYNEQFF	TGCAGTGCAAGGGGCCCTTCCTACAATGAGCAGTTCTTC
TRBV7-6	-	TRBJ2-5	-	CASSGNSQETQYF	TGTGCCAGCAGCGGTAACAGCCAAGAGACCCAGTACTTC
TRBV7-9	few	TRBJ2-2	-	CASSFTQGGTGELFF	TGTGCCAGCAGTTTTACCCAGGGTGGAACCGGGGAGCTGTTTTTT
TRBV18	many	TRBJ2-3	TRBD2	CASSPAGVTDTQYF	TGTGCCAGCAGTCCAGCGGGAGTCACAGATACGCAGTATTTT
TRBV18	few	TRBJ2-1	-	CASSRIQGEEQFF	TGTGCCAGCTCACGCATACAGGGAGAGGAGCAGTTCTTC
TRBV7-2	few	TRBJ1-2	-	CASSLNRDNGYTF	TGTGCCAGCAGCCTAAACAGGGATAATGGCTACACCTTC
TRBV7-9	once	TRBJ1-2	-	CASSLPGYGYTF	TGTGCCAGCAGCTTGCCTGGCTATGGCTACACCTTC
TRBV2	-	TRBJ1-2	-	CASRDREGDYGYTF	TGTGCCAGCAGAGACCGGGAAGGCGACTATGGCTACACCTTC
TRBV5-1	few	TRBJ2-2	TRBD2	CASSFASGANTGELFF	TGCGCCAGCAGCTTCGCTAGCGGGGCGAACACCGGGGAGCTGTTTTTT